This T cell receptor (beta chain) was documented in a study of molecular identifiers for immune sequencing clone quantification. Study-wide points: Highly expanded clone sizes could be underestimated by identical TCR molecules that share a barcode. Beyond 20 RNA copies, clones held over 99% of effector molecules, compared with under 1% in naive cells.

Previously described methods and listed TCR primers were used for bulk TCR libraries. TCRdb ran MiXCR on the PCR reads and lists one entry per CDR3 protein. The profile shows some 650,000 distinct CDR3 sequences, roughly 21% of them singletons. The V and J ends lost 4 bases and 0 bases, in that order; junction bases with no gene match: 8. There are 18 residues in the CDR3. On this clonotype: Its specificity is unknown.

When naive CD8 T cells were sorted, they were gated as CD8+CD4-CCR7+CD45RA+. The TCR originated in a human donor in good health. Some libraries in this study had Jurkat cell RNA spiked in. Sequencing used naive CD8+ T cells from blood, with Jurkat cell RNA spiked in. The sample's subset: FACS-sorted CD8+CD4-CCR7+CD45RA+ naive T cells. The rearrangement uses TRBV12-3 or TRBV12-4 and TRBJ2-6; 8 bases fit TRBD2. CDR3: CASSSTGLEISGANVLTF. In DNA form, the CDR3 reads TGTGCCAGCAGTTCTACGGGACTAGAAATCTCTGGGGCCAACGTCCTGACTTTC.